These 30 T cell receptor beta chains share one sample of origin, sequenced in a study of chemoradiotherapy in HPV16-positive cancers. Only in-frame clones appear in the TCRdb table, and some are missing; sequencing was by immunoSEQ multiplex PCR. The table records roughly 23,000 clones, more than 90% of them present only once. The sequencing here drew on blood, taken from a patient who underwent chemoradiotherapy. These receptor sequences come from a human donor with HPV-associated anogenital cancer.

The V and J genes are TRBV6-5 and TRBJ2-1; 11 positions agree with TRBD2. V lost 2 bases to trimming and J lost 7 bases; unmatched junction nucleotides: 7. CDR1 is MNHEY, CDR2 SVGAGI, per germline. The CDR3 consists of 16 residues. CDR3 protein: CASSYTLAGGRNEQFF. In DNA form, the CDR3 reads TGTGCCAGCAGTTACACCTTAGCGGGAGGGCGAAATGAGCAGTTCTTC.

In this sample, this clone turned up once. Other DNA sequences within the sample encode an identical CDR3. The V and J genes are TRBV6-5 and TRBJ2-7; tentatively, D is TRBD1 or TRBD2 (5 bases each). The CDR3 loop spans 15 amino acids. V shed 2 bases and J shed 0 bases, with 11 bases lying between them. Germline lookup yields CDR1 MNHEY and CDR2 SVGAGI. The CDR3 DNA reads TGTGCCAGCAGTTACAGGGCAGGGAGCTCCTACGAGCAGTACTTC. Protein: CASSYRAGSSYEQYF.

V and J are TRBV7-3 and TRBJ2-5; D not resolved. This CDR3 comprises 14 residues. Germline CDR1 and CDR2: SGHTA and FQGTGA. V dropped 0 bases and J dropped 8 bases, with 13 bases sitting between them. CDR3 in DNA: TGTGCCAGCAGCTTAACGCCAGCCGTGAAAACCCAGTACTTC. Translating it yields CASSLTPAVKTQYF. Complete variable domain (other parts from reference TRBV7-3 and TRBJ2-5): GAGVSQTPSNKVTEKGKYVELRCDPISGHTALYWYRQSLGQGPEFLIYFQGTGAADDSGLPNDRFFAVRPEGSVSTLKIQRTERGDSAVYLCASSLTPAVKTQYFGPGTRLLVL.

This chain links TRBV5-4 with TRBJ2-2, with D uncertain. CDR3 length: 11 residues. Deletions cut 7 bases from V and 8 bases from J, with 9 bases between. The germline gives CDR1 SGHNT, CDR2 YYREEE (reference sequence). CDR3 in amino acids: CASSRWGELFF. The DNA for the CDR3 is TGTGCCAGCTCCAGGTGGGGGGAGCTGTTTTTT.

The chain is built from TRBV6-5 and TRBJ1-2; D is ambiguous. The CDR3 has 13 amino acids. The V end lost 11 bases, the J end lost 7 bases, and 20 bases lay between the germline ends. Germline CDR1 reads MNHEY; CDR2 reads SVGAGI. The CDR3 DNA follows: TGTGCCGACAAGGGAGCCGGGCTTCCTGGCTACACCTTC. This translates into CADKGAGLPGYTF.

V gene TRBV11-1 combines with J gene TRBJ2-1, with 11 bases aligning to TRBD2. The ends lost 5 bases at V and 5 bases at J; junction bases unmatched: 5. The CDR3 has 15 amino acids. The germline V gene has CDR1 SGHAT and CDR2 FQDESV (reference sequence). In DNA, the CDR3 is TGTGCCAGCAGCCATCTAGCGGGAGGTGACAATGAGCAGTTCTTC. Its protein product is CASSHLAGGDNEQFF.

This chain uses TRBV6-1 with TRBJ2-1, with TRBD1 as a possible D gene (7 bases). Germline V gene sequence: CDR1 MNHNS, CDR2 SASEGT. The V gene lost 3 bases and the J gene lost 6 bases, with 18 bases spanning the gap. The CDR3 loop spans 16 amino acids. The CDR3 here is CASSDRGRDKPNEQFF. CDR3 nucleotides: TGTGCCAGCAGTGATAGGGGGCGGGATAAGCCCAATGAGCAGTTCTTC.

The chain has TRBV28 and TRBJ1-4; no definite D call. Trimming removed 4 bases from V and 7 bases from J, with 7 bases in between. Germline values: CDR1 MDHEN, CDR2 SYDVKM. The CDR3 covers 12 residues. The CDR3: CASSSRLEKLFF. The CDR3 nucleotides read TGTGCCAGCAGTTCCCGCCTTGAAAAACTGTTTTTT. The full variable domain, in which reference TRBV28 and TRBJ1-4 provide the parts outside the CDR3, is DVKVTQSSRYLVKRTGEKVFLECVQDMDHENMFWYRQDPGLGLRLIYFSYDVKMKEKGDIPEGYSVSREKKERFSLILESASTNQTSMYLCASSSRLEKLFFGSGTQLSVL.

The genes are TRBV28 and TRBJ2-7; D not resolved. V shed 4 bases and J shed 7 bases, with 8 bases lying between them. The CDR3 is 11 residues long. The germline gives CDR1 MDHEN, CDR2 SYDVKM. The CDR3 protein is CASSWTREQYF. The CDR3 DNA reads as TGTGCCAGCAGTTGGACGAGGGAGCAGTACTTC.

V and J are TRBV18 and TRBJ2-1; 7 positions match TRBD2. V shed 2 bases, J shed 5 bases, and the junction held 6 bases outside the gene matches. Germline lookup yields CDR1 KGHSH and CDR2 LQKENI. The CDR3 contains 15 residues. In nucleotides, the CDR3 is TGTGCCAGCTCACCATGGGAGGGAAGCAACAATGAGCAGTTCTTC. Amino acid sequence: CASSPWEGSNNEQFF.

The CDR3 is CASSTDGGSNYGYTF. The CDR3 DNA follows: TGTGCCAGTAGTACCGACGGAGGTTCTAACTATGGCTACACCTTC. The chain joins TRBV19 to TRBJ1-2; D is unresolved. Germline V lookup: CDR1 LNHDA, CDR2 SQIVND (reference sequence). The CDR3 sequence is 15 residues long. V was pared by 4 bases and J by 0 bases, with 12 bases between.

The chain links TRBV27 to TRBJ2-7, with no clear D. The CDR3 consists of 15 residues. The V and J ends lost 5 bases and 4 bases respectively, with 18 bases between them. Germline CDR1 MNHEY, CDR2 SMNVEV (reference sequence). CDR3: CASSPASVLSYEQYF. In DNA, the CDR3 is TGTGCCAGCAGTCCAGCCTCGGTCCTGTCTTACGAGCAGTACTTC.

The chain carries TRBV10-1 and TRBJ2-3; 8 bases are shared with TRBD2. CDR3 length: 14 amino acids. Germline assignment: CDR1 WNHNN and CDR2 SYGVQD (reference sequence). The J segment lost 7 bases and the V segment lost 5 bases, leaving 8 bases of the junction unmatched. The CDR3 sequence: CASSPGLVGNTQYF. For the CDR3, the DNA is TGCGCCAGCAGTCCGGGACTAGTAGGAAATACGCAGTATTTT.

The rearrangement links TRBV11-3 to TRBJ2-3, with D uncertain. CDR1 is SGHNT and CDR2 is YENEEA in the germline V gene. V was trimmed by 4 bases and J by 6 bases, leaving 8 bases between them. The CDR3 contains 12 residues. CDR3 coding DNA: TGTGCCAGCAGCTACTTCGGGGATACGCAGTATTTT. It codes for CASSYFGDTQYF.

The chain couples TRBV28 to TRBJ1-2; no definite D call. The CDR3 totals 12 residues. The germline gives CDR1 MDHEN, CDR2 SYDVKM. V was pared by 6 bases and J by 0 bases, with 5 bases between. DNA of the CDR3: TGTGCCAGCAGATCAGCTAACTATGGCTACACCTTC. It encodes CASRSANYGYTF.

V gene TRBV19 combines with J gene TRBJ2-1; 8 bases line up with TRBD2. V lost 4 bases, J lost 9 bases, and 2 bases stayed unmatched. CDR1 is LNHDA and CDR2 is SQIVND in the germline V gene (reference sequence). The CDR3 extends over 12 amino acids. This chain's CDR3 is CASSTTSVEQFF. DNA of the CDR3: TGTGCCAGTAGTACGACTAGCGTTGAGCAGTTCTTC.

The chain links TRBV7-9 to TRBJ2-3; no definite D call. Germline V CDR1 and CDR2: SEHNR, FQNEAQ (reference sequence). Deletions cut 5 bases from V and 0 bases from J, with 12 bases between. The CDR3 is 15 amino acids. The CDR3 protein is CASSAHSISTDTQYF. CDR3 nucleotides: TGTGCCAGCAGCGCCCACTCAATTAGCACAGATACGCAGTATTTT.

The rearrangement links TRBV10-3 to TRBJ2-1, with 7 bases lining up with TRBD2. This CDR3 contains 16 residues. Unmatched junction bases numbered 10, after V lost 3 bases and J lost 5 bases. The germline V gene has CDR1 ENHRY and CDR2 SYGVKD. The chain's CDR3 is CAISDPGGLQDNEQFF. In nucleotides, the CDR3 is TGTGCCATCAGTGATCCGGGGGGACTACAGGACAATGAGCAGTTCTTC.

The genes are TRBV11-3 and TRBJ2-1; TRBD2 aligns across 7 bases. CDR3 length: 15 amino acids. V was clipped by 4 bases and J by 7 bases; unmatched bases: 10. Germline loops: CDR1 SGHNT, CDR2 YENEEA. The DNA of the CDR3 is TGTGCCAGCAGCTCCCCCGGAGGCGGGAGTAATGAGCAGTTCTTC. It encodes CASSSPGGGSNEQFF.

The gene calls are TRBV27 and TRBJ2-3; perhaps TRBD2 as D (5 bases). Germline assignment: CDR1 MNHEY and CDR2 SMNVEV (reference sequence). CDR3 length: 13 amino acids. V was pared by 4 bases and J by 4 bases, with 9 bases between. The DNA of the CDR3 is TGTGCCAGCAGTTATACTAGGTCAGATACGCAGTATTTT. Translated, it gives CASSYTRSDTQYF.

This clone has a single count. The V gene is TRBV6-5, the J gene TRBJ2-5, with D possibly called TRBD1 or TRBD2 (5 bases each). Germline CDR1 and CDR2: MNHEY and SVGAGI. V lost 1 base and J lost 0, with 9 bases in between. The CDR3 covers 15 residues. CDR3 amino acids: CASSYFGTDQETQYF. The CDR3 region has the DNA TGTGCCAGCAGTTACTTCGGGACCGACCAAGAGACCCAGTACTTC.

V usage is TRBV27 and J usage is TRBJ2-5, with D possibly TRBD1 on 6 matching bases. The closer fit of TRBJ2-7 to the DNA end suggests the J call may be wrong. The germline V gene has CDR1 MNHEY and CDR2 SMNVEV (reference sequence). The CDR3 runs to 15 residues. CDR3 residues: CASSLSGAGMGEQYF. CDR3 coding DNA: TGTGCCAGCAGTTTATCGGGGGCCGGAATGGGCGAGCAGTACTTC.

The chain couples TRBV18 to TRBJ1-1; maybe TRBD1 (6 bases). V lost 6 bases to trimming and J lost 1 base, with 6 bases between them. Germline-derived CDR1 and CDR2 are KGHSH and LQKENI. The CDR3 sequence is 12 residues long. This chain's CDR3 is CASSTGNTEAFF. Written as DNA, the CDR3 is TGTGCCAGCTCGACAGGGAACACTGAAGCTTTCTTT.

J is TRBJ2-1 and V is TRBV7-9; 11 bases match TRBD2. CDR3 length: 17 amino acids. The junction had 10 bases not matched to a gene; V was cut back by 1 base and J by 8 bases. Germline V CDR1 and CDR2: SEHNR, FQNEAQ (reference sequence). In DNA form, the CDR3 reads TGTGCCAGCAGCTTAGTTGTTGTAGCGGGAGGGGGTGATGAGCAGTTCTTC. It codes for CASSLVVVAGGGDEQFF.

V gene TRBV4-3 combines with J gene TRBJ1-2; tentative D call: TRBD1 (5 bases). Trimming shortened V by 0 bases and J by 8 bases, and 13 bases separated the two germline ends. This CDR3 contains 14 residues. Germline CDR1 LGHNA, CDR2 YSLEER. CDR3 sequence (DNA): TGCGCCAGCAGCCAAGAGCGGGGCGCGAGGGGCTACACCTTC. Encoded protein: CASSQERGARGYTF.

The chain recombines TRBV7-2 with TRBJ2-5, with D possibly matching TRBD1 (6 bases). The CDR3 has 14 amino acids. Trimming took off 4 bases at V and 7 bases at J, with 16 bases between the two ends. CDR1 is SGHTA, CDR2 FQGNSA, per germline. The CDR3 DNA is TGTGCCAGCAGCTCAGGACAGTTCTGGGGGACCCAGTACTTC. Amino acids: CASSSGQFWGTQYF.

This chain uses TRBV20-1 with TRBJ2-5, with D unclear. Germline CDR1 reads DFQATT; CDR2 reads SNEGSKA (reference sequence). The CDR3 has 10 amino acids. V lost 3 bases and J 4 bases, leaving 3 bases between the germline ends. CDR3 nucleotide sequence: TGCAGTGCTAGGGGAGAGACCCAGTACTTC. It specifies CSARGETQYF.

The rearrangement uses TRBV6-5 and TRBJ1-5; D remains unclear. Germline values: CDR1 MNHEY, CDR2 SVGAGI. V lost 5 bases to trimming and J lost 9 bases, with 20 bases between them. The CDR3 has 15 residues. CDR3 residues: CASSQTRPPQRPQHF. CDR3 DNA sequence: TGTGCCAGCAGTCAAACCCGGCCGCCCCAACGGCCCCAGCATTTT.

The CDR3 DNA reads as TGTGCCAGCAGCAATGTCAGGGCGAATAATCAGCCCCAGCATTTT. Protein sequence: CASSNVRANNQPQHF. This rearrangement joins TRBV21-1 to TRBJ1-5; no DNA check was done on the table's D call, TRBD1. TRBV21-1 is a pseudogene. The CDR3 is 15 amino acids.

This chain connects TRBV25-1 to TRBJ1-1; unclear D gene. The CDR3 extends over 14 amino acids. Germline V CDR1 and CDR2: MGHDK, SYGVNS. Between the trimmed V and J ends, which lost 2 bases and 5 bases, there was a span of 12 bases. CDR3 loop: CASSESGSRTEAFF. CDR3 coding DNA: TGTGCCAGCAGTGAAAGTGGGTCGAGGACTGAAGCTTTCTTT.